One sample yielded the 11 T cell receptor beta chains listed below, sequenced in a study of blood T cell repertoires in COVID-19. The protocol was immunoSEQ multiplex PCR, while the TCRdb copy is restricted to in-frame clones and leaves out a portion. The table records over 50,000 clones, 65% to 90% of them present only once. Sequencing was performed on peripheral blood. All receptors derive from a human donor in a cohort sampled during active COVID-19.

Only a few counts were recorded for this clone. This chain joins TRBV7-9 and TRBJ1-3; D is perhaps TRBD1 (6 bases). Germline V gene sequence: CDR1 SEHNR, CDR2 FQNEAQ (reference sequence). Trimming removed 4 bases from V and 0 bases from J, with 10 bases in between. CDR3 length: 15 amino acids. The CDR3 loop reads CASSSGHVSGNTIYF. CDR3 nucleotides: TGTGCCAGCAGCTCGGGACACGTCTCTGGAAACACCATATATTTT.

For the CDR3, the DNA is TGTGCCAGCAGCTTGGTGACAGGTCGACATGAGCAGTTCTTC. Its translation is CASSLVTGRHEQFF. The chain joins TRBV5-5 to TRBJ2-1, with a tentative D call TRBD1 (6 bases). Germline loops: CDR1 SGHKS, CDR2 YYEKEE (reference sequence). Trimming pared 0 bases from V and 8 bases from J, leaving 12 bases between. CDR3 length: 14 amino acids.

The rearrangement uses TRBV28 and TRBJ1-1; tentative D call: TRBD1 (6 bases). The CDR3 runs 15 residues. V was trimmed by 4 bases and J by 0 bases, leaving 12 bases between them. Germline lookup yields CDR1 MDHEN and CDR2 SYDVKM. The CDR3 loop is CASSYGTRMNTEAFF. The CDR3 region has the DNA TGTGCCAGCAGTTACGGGACACGGATGAACACTGAAGCTTTCTTT.

This chain uses TRBV28 with TRBJ2-7; 9 bases are a match to TRBD2. CDR3 length: 15 residues. The germline CDR1 and CDR2 sequences are MDHEN and SYDVKM. Trimming cost V 4 bases and J 5 bases; bases outside gene matches: 9. The CDR3 loop is CASSSAAGGRHEQYF. The DNA for the CDR3 is TGTGCCAGCAGTTCAGCGGCGGGAGGGCGCCACGAGCAGTACTTC.

V gene TRBV4-1 combines with J gene TRBJ1-6; 8 bases line up with TRBD1. The germline gives CDR1 MGHRA, CDR2 YSYEKL. V dropped 3 bases and J dropped 8; count of bases not matched to a gene: 12. The length of the CDR3 is 17 residues. In nucleotides, the CDR3 is TGCGCCAGCAGCCAGGGGAGGACAGGGTTTGATTATTCACCCCTCCACTTT. Its translation is CASSQGRTGFDYSPLHF.

The V and J genes are TRBV3-1 (or the pseudogene TRBV3-2) and TRBJ2-3; D perhaps matches TRBD1 (5 bases). The CDR3 is 13 residues long. Germline CDR1 reads LGHDT; CDR2 reads YNNKEL (reference sequence). Trimming removed 6 bases from V and 4 bases from J, with 11 bases in between. The CDR3 nucleotides are TGTGCCAGCAGAGGGGTCCCCCCAGATACGCAGTATTTT. Translated: CASRGVPPDTQYF.

The V call is TRBV6-5, the J call TRBJ1-1; D remains unclear. CDR3 length: 11 residues. Trimming removed 4 bases from V and 10 bases from J, with 10 bases in between. Germline V CDR1 and CDR2: MNHEY, SVGAGI. CDR3 amino acids: CASSSTSRAFF. CDR3 DNA sequence: TGTGCCAGCAGTTCCACCTCGAGAGCTTTCTTT.

CDR3 in amino acids: CAWSTGAGLGEKLFF. CDR3 sequence (DNA): TGTGCCTGGTCGACAGGGGCAGGCTTGGGCGAAAAACTGTTTTTT. The chain uses TRBV30 and TRBJ1-4, with 8 positions matching TRBD1. V shed 5 bases and J 8 bases; nucleotides not matched to a gene: 13. Germline V gene sequence: CDR1 GTSNPN, CDR2 SVGIG (reference sequence). CDR3 length equals 15 residues.

This clone was observed a single time. CDR3: CAAKGAVGTEAFF. The CDR3, as DNA: TGTGCCGCCAAGGGGGCAGTTGGTACTGAAGCTTTCTTT. The chain uses TRBV7-9 and TRBJ1-1, with 7 bases matching TRBD1. Looked up from germline, CDR1 is SEHNR and CDR2 is FQNEAQ (reference sequence). The V segment lost 11 bases and the J segment 5 bases; nucleotides outside the gene matches: 11. The CDR3 has 13 amino acids.

The rearrangement links TRBV5-1 to TRBJ2-5; no reliable D call. Germline-derived CDR1 and CDR2 are SGHRS and YFSETQ. The ends were cut back, 0 bases at V and 2 bases at J, with 14 bases in the middle. This CDR3 has 16 amino acids. For the CDR3, the DNA is TGCGCCAGCAGCTTGGGGGTGACACCCAAACAAGAGACCCAGTACTTC. It yields the protein CASSLGVTPKQETQYF.

V is TRBV28 and J is TRBJ2-7; possible D gene TRBD2, 6 bases. V lost 6 bases and J 3 bases, leaving 15 bases between the germline ends. The CDR3 length is 14 residues. CDR1 is MDHEN, CDR2 SYDVKM, per germline. CDR3 DNA: TGTGCCAGCAGGCTTCCCGGCGGGAACTACGAGCAGTACTTC. This gives the protein CASRLPGGNYEQYF. Based on the CDR3 plus reference TRBV28 and TRBJ2-7, the full variable domain is DVKVTQSSRYLVKRTGEKVFLECVQDMDHENMFWYRQDPGLGLRLIYFSYDVKMKEKGDIPEGYSVSREKKERFSLILESASTNQTSMYLCASRLPGGNYEQYFGPGTRLTVT.